This T cell receptor beta chain was found in a study of cytomegalovirus exposure and HLA in healthy donors. Whereas donors were nominally healthy upon sampling, unrecorded immune exposures were probable. Researchers ran the PCR with 60 Vbeta and 13 Jbeta primers. Data came from immunoSEQ multiplex PCR; TCRdb stores just in-frame clones and leaves some out. The sample lists around 94,000 clones, about 77% seen once, with about 5% in the top ten. V was clipped by 6 bases and J by 6 bases; unmatched bases: 9. The CDR3 is 14 amino acids. Germline V gives CDR1 LNHDA, CDR2 SQIVND (reference sequence). The receptor was derived from a woman aged 40 to 49 in good health and CMV-seronegative. What was sequenced was PBMCs. This chain connects TRBV19 to TRBJ2-7; 9 nucleotides align to TRBD1. Written as DNA, the CDR3 is TGTGCCAGTAGAAAAGGGACAGGGACGGGCGAGCAGTACTTC. Its protein is CASRKGTGTGEQYF.